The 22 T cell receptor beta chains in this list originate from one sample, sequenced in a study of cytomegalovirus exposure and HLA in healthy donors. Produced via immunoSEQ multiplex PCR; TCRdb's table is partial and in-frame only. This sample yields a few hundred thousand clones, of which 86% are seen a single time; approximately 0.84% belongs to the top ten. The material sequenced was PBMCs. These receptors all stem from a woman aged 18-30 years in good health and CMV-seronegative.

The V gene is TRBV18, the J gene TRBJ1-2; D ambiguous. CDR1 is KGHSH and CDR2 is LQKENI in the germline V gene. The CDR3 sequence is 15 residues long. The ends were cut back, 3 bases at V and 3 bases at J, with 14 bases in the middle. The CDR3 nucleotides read TGTGCCAGCTCACCCGGGAGGACTTCGTACTATGGCTACACCTTC. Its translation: CASSPGRTSYYGYTF.

Written as DNA, the CDR3 is TGTGCCAGCAGCCCAGCAGGAACCTATGGCTACACCTTC. This encodes CASSPAGTYGYTF. This chain links TRBV28 with TRBJ1-2; no clear D gene. Trimming pared 6 bases from V and 4 bases from J, leaving 12 bases between. The CDR3 spans 13 residues. The germline gives CDR1 MDHEN, CDR2 SYDVKM.

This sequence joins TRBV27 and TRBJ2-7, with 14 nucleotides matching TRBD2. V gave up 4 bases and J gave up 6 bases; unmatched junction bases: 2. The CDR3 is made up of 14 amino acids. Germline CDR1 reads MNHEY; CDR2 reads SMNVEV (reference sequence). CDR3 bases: TGTGCCAGCAGTTCGGGGACTAGCGGGGGCGAGCAGTACTTC. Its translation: CASSSGTSGGEQYF.

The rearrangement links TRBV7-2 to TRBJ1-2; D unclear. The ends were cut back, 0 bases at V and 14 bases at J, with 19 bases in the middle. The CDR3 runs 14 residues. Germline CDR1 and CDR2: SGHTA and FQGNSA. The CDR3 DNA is TGTGCCAGCAGCTTAGCTTGGTCAGATCCCCTTCAGACCTTC. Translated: CASSLAWSDPLQTF.

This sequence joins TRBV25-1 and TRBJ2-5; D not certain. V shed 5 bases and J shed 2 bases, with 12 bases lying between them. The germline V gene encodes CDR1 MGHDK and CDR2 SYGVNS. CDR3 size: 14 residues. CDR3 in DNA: TGTGCCAGCAGTCCCAGGCAGGAACAAGAGACCCAGTACTTC. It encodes CASSPRQEQETQYF.

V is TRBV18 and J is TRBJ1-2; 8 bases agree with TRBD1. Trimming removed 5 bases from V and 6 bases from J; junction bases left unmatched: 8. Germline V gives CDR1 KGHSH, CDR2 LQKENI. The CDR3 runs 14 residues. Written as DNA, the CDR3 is TGTGCCAGCTCAGGGGAGACAGGGGTTGATGGCTACACCTTC. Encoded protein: CASSGETGVDGYTF.

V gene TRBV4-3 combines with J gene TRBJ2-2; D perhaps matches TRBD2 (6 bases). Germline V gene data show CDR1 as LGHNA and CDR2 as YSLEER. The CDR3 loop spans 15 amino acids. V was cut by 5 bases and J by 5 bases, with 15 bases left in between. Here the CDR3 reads CASSSQEGQTGELFF. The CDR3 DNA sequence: TGCGCCAGCAGCTCTCAGGAGGGTCAAACCGGGGAGCTGTTTTTT.

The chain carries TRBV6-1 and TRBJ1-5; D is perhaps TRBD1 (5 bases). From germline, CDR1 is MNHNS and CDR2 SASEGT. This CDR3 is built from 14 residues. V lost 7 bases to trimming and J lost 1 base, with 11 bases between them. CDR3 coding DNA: TGTGCCAGCATTAGGGGTAAGAGCAATCAGCCCCAGCATTTT. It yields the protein CASIRGKSNQPQHF.

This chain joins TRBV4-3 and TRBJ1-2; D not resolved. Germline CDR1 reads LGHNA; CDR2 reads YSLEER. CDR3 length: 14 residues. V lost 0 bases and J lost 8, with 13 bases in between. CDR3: CASSQEEAPGGYTF. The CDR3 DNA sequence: TGCGCCAGCAGCCAAGAGGAGGCCCCGGGGGGCTACACCTTC.

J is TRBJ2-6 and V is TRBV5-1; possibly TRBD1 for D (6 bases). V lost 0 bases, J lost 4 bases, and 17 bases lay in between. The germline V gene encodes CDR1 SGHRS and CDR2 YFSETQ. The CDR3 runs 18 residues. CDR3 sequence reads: CASSLGGTTGLGANVLTF. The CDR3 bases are TGCGCCAGCAGCTTGGGTGGGACAACCGGCCTCGGGGCCAACGTCCTGACTTTC.

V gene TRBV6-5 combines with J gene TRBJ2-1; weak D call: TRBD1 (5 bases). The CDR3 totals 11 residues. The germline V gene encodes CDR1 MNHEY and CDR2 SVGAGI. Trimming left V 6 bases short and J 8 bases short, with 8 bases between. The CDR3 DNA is TGTGCCAGCAGGTGGGGCCATGAGCAGTTCTTC. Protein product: CASRWGHEQFF.

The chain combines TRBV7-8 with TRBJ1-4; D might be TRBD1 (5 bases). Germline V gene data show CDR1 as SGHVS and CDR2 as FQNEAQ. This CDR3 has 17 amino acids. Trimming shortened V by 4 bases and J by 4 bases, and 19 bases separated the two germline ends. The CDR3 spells CASSWSPTWTYNEKLFF. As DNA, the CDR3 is TGTGCCAGCAGCTGGTCACCTACCTGGACATATAATGAAAAACTGTTTTTT. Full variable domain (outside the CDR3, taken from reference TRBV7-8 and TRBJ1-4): GAGVSQSPRYKVAKRGQDVALRCDPISGHVSLFWYQQALGQGPEFLTYFQNEAQLDKSGLPSDRFFAERPEGSVSTLKIQRTQQEDSAVYLCASSWSPTWTYNEKLFFGSGTQLSVL.

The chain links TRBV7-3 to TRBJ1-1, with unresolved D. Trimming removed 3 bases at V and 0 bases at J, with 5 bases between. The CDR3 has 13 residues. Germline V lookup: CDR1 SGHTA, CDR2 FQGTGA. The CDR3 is CASSFNMNTEAFF. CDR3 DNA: TGTGCCAGCAGCTTCAACATGAACACTGAAGCTTTCTTT.

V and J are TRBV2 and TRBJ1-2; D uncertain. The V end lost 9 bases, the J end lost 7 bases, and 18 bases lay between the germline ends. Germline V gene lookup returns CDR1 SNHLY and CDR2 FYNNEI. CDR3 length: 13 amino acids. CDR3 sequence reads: CASTDMPSPGYTF. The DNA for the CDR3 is TGTGCCAGTACAGACATGCCCAGCCCTGGCTACACCTTC. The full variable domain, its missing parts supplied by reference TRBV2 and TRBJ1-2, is EPEVTQTPSHQVTQMGQEVILRCVPISNHLYFYWYRQILGQKVEFLVSFYNNEISEKSEIFDDQFSVERPDGSNFTLKIRSTKLEDSAMYFCASTDMPSPGYTFGSGTRLTVV.

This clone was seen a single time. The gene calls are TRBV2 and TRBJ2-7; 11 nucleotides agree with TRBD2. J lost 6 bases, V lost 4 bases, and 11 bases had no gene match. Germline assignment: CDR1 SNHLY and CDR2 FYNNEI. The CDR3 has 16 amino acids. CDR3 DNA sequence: TGTGCCAGCAGTGGGTTGGTAGCGGGAGGGCCGGGCGAGCAGTACTTC. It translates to CASSGLVAGGPGEQYF. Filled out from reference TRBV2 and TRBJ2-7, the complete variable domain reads EPEVTQTPSHQVTQMGQEVILRCVPISNHLYFYWYRQILGQKVEFLVSFYNNEISEKSEIFDDQFSVERPDGSNFTLKIRSTKLEDSAMYFCASSGLVAGGPGEQYFGPGTRLTVT.

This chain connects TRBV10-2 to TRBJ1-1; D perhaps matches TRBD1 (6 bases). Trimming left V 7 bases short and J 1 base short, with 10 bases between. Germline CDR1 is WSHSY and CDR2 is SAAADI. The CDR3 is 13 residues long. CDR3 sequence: CASTTGQNTEAFF. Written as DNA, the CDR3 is TGCGCCAGCACGACAGGACAGAACACTGAAGCTTTCTTT.

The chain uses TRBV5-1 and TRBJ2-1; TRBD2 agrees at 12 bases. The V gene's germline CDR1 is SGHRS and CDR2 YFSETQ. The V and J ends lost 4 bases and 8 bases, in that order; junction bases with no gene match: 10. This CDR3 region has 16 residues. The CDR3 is CASSRRLAGEVDEQFF. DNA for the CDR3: TGCGCCAGCAGCAGACGACTAGCGGGAGAGGTCGATGAGCAGTTCTTC.

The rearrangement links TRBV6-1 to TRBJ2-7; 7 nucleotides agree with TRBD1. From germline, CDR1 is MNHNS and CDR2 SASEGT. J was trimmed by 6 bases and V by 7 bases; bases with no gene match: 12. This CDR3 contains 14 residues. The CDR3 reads CASMRPEQGPEQYF. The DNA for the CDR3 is TGTGCCAGCATGAGGCCGGAACAGGGGCCCGAGCAGTACTTC.

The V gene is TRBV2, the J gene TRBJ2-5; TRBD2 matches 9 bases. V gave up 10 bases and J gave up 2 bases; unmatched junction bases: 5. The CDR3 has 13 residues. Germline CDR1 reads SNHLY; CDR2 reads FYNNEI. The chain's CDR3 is CATGLATQETQYF. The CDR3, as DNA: TGTGCCACCGGACTAGCGACGCAAGAGACCCAGTACTTC.

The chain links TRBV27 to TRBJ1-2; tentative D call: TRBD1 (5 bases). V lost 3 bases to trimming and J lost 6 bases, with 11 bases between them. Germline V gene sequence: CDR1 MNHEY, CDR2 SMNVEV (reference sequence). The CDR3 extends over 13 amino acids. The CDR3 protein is CASSLRGEDGYTF. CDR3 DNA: TGTGCCAGCAGTTTGCGGGGGGAGGATGGCTACACCTTC.

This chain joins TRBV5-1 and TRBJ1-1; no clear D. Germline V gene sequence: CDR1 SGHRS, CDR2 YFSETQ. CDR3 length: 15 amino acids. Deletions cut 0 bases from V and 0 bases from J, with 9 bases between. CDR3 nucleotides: TGCGCCAGCAGCTTGGATGGGAGCTTGAACACTGAAGCTTTCTTT. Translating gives CASSLDGSLNTEAFF.

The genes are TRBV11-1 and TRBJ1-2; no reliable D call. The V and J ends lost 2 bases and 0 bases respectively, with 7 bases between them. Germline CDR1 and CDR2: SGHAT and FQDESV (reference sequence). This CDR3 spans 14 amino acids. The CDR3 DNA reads TGTGCCAGCAGCTTAATCGGGACTAACTATGGCTACACCTTC. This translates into CASSLIGTNYGYTF.